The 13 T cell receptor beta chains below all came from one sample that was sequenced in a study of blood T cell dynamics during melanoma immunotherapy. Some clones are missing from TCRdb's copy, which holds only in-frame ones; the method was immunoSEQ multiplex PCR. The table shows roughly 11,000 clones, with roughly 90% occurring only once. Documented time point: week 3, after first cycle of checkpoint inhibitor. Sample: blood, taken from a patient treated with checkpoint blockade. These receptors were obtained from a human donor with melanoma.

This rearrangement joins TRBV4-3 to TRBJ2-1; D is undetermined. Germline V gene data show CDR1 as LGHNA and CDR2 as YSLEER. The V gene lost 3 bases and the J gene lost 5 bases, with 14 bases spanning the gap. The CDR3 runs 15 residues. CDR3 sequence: CASSQDVGGNNEQFF. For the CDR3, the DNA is TGCGCCAGCAGCCAGGACGTCGGTGGTAACAATGAGCAGTTCTTC.

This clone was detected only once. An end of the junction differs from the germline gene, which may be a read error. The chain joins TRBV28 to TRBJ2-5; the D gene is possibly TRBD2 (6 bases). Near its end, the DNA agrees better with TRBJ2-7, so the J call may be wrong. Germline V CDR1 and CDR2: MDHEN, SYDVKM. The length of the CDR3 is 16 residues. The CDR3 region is CASSLWRGTRSSEQYF. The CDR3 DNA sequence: TGTGCCAGCAGTTTATGGCGGGGAACTCGTTCCTCCGAGCAGTACTTC.

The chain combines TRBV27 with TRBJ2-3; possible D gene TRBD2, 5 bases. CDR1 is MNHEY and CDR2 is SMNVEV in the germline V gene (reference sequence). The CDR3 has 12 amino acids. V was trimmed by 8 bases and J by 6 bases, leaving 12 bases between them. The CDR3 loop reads CASGSSGDTQYF. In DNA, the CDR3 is TGTGCCAGCGGCTCATCGGGGGATACGCAGTATTTT.

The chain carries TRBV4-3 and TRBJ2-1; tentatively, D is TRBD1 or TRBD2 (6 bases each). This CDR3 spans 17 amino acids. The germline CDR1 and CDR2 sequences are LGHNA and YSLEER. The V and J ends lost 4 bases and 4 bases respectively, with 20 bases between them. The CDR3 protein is CASSPHGGRSRYNEQFF. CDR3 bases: TGCGCCAGCAGCCCACATGGGGGGCGGTCTCGTTACAATGAGCAGTTCTTC.

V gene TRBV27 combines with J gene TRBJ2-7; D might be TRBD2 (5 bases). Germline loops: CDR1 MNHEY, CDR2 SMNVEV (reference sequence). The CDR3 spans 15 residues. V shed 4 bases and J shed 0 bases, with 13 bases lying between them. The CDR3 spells CASSWGAGPSYEQYF. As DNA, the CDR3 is TGTGCCAGCAGTTGGGGAGCCGGGCCCTCCTACGAGCAGTACTTC.

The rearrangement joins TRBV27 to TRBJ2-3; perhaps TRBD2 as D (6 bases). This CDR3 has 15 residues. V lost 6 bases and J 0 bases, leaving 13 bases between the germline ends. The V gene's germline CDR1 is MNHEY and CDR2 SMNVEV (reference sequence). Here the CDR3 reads CASSPYSGSTDTQYF. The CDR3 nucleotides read TGTGCCAGCAGCCCTTACAGCGGGAGCACAGATACGCAGTATTTT.

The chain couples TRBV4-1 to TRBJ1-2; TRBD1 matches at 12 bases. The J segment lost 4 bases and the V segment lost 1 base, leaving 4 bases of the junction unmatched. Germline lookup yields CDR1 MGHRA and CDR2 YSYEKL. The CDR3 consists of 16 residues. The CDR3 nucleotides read TGCGCCAGCAGCCAAGCCCCGGGACAGGGGGCCTATGGCTACACCTTC. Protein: CASSQAPGQGAYGYTF.

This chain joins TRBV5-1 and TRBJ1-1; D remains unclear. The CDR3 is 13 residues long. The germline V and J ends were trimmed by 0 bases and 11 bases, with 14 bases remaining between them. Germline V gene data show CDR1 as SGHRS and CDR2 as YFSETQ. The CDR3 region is CASSLDPTGEAFF. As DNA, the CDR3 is TGCGCCAGCAGCTTGGATCCCACTGGGGAGGCTTTCTTT. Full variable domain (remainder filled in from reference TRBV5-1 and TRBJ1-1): KAGVTQTPRYLIKTRGQQVTLSCSPISGHRSVSWYQQTPGQGLQFLFEYFSETQRNKGNFPGRFSGRQFSNSRSEMNVSTLELGDSALYLCASSLDPTGEAFFGQGTRLTVV.

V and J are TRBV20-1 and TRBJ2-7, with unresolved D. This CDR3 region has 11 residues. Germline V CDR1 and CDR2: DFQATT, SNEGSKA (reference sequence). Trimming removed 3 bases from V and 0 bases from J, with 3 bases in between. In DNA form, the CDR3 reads TGCAGTGCTAGGGCCTCCTACGAGCAGTACTTC. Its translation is CSARASYEQYF.

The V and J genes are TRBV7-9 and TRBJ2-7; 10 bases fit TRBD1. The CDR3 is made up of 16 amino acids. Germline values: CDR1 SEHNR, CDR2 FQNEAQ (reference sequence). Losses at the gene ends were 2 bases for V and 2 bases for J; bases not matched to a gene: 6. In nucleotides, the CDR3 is TGTGCCAGCAGCTTAAGGGGACAGGGGACCGCCTACGAGCAGTACTTC. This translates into CASSLRGQGTAYEQYF.

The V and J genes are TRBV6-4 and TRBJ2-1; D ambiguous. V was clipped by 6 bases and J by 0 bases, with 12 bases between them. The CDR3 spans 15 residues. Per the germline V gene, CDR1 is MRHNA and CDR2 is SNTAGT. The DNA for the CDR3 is TGTGCCAGCAGATCAGGCGCCAGCTCCTACAATGAGCAGTTCTTC. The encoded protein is CASRSGASSYNEQFF.

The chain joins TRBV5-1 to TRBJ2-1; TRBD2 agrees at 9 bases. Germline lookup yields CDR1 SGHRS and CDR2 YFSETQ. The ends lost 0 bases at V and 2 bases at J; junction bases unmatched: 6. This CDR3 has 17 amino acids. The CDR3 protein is CASSLGIAGAAYNEQFF. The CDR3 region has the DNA TGCGCCAGCAGCTTGGGGATAGCGGGAGCGGCCTACAATGAGCAGTTCTTC.

In DNA, the CDR3 is TGTGCCAGCTCACCACGGTGGGGGACTAATGAAAAACTGTTTTTT. It yields the protein CASSPRWGTNEKLFF. The V and J genes are TRBV18 and TRBJ1-4, with a possible D match to TRBD1 (5 bases). This CDR3 contains 15 residues. V was clipped by 1 base and J by 2 bases, with 8 bases between them. Germline values: CDR1 KGHSH, CDR2 LQKENI.